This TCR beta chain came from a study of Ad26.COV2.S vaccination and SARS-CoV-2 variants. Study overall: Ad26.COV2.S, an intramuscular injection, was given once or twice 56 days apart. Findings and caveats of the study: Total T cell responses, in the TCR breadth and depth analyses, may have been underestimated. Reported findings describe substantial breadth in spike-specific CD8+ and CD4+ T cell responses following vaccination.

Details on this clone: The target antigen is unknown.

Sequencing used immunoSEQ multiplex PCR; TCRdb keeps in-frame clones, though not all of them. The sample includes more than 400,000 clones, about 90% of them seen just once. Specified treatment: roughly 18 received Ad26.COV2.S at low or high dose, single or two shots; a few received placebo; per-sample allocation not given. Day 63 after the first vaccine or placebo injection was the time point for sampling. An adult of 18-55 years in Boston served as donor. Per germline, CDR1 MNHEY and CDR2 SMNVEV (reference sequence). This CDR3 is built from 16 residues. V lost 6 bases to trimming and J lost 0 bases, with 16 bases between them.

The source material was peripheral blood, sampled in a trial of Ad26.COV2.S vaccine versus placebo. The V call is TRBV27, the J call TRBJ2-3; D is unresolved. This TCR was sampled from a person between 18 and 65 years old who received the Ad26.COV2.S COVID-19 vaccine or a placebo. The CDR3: CASSLRFAESTDTQYF. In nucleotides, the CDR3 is TGTGCCAGCAGCTTGAGGTTCGCGGAAAGCACAGATACGCAGTATTTT.